The clone carrying this T cell receptor (delta chain) was seen a handful of times. The antigen is not known. The protein that TCRdb holds for this DNA derives from a much larger clone and differs from the translated DNA at residue 10, which likely indicates a read error; the protein shown here is translated from the DNA. The data were taken from a study of γδ T cells in repeated Plasmodium falciparum infection. Findings and limits, study-wide: Malian children's Vdelta2-negative repertoires appeared more expanded and less diverse than Australians'.

Gammadelta T cells were flow-sorted from PBMC into Vgamma9/Vdelta2+ and Vdelta2-negative populations for bulk analysis. Per germline, CDR1 TVYSNPD and CDR2 GDNSRS (reference sequence). This CDR3 spans 23 amino acids. Trimming pared 2 bases from V and 8 bases from J, leaving 48 bases between. TCRdb re-called the multiplex PCR reads through CATT. The sample has about 51,000 delta-chain clones, approximately 2% seen once. The chain links TRDV3 to TRDJ1, with D maybe TRDD2 (8 bases). No J gene is reported in TCRdb; it was inferred here by comparing the DNA with germline. The clonotype originates from a pool of human donors (malaria-infected and uninfected, not separated). The sequenced sample consisted of gamma-delta T cells from blood. This chain's CDR3 is CAFLTPGLTSFLLSTGVTSKLIF. CDR3 coding DNA: TGTGCCTTTCTTACCCCCGGGCTGACCAGCTTCCTACTGAGTACTGGGGTGACCTCCAAACTCATCTTT.